The rows below give T cell receptor beta chains drawn from one sample of a study of graft-versus-host responses after intestinal transplantation. Only in-frame clones appear in the TCRdb table, and some are missing; sequencing was by immunoSEQ multiplex PCR. The data contain 80,000 to 90,000 clones, about nine tenths of them singletons. Their antigens are not known. The sample in question was unstimulated CD4+ T cells sorted from spleen or lymph node cells, obtained before intestinal transplant. Receptors were obtained from a human donor who received an intestinal transplant. Each CDR3 is given with its conserved first and last residue. D genes are given only for firm matches. Clone size, where shown, is once, few, many, or a class for clones that have expanded.

TRBV7-9,TRBJ2-7,-,-,CASSPYPEGEQYF,TGTGCCAGCAGCCCATACCCGGAGGGCGAGCAGTACTTC
TRBV11-2,TRBJ1-1,-,-,CASSFSQNTEAFF,TGTGCCAGCAGCTTCAGTCAGAACACTGAAGCTTTCTTT
TRBV6-1,TRBJ1-4,TRBD1,-,CASSDPGTGGEKLFF,TGTGCCAGCAGTGACCCCGGGACAGGGGGTGAAAAACTGTTTTTT
TRBV2,TRBJ2-5,-,-,CATQGTSQETQYF,TGTGCCACCCAAGGGACAAGCCAAGAGACCCAGTACTTC
TRBV7-2,TRBJ2-7,-,-,CASSPQVRQPYEQYF,TGTGCCAGCAGTCCCCAGGTACGGCAACCCTACGAGCAGTACTTC
TRBV11-3,TRBJ2-1,-,-,CASSLDYRGEQFF,TGTGCCAGCAGCTTAGACTACCGGGGTGAGCAGTTCTTC
TRBV5-1,TRBJ1-2,TRBD1,-,CASSFLQGASDGYTF,TGCGCCAGCAGCTTTCTACAGGGGGCGTCGGATGGCTACACCTTC
TRBV5-3,TRBJ1-5,-,-,CARSLSDRSLSNQPQHF,TGTGCCAGAAGCCTCAGTGACAGGAGCCTTAGCAATCAGCCCCAGCATTTT
TRBV5-6,TRBJ1-1,-,-,CASSSAQTGNTEAFF,TGTGCCAGCAGCTCCGCCCAGACAGGAAACACTGAAGCTTTCTTT
TRBV10-3,TRBJ1-1,TRBD1,-,CATSLDRGAEAFF,TGTGCCACCTCGTTGGACAGGGGCGCTGAAGCTTTCTTT
TRBV7-9,TRBJ1-1,-,-,CASSPEAFF,TGTGCCAGCAGCCCGGAAGCTTTCTTT
TRBV11-2,TRBJ2-4,-,-,CASSLIIGNIQYF,TGTGCCAGCAGCTTAATCATCGGAAACATTCAGTACTTC
TRBV21-1,TRBJ2-1,-,-,CASSVGHNSYNEQFF,TGTGCCAGCAGCGTAGGACACAACTCCTACAATGAGCAGTTCTTC
TRBV4-1,TRBJ2-7,TRBD2,-,CASSQESGSGGVLSYEQYF,TGCGCCAGCAGCCAAGAATCGGGAAGCGGGGGGGTTCTCTCCTACGAGCAGTACTTC
TRBV6-6,TRBJ1-6,TRBD1,few,CASSTPTGLRSPLHF,TGTGCCAGCAGTACCCCGACAGGGTTAAGGTCACCCCTCCACTTT
TRBV6-5,TRBJ2-1,TRBD2,-,CASSYSSSSGSGEQFF,TGTGCCAGCAGTTACTCGAGTTCTAGCGGTTCGGGGGAGCAGTTCTTC
TRBV5-4,TRBJ2-5,TRBD2,-,CASSLGLAGETQYF,TGTGCCAGCAGCTTGGGGCTAGCGGGAGAGACCCAGTACTTC
TRBV2,TRBJ2-1,TRBD2,-,CASSARQAGAPESSYNEQFF,TGTGCCAGCAGTGCGAGACAAGCGGGGGCCCCCGAGAGCTCCTACAATGAGCAGTTCTTC
TRBV4-2,TRBJ2-3,TRBD2,-,CASSETSSGTDTQYF,TGTGCCAGCAGCGAGACTAGCTCAGGCACAGATACGCAGTATTTT
TRBV6-9,TRBJ1-1,TRBD1,-,CASSQNRGGHTEAFF,TGTGCCAGCAGTCAAAACAGGGGAGGTCACACTGAAGCTTTCTTT
TRBV6-1,TRBJ2-7,-,-,CASSDVRDREQYF,TGTGCCAGCAGTGACGTCCGGGATCGCGAGCAGTACTTC
TRBV11-3,TRBJ2-3,TRBD2,once,CASSLDVGGWQYF,TGTGCCAGCAGCTTAGACGTGGGAGGGTGGCAGTATTTT
TRBV19,TRBJ2-5,TRBD2,-,CASSALGTSGQETQYF,TGTGCCAGTAGTGCACTTGGGACTAGCGGCCAAGAGACCCAGTACTTC
TRBV19,TRBJ1-5,-,-,CASKRGGDSNQPQHF,TGTGCCAGTAAAAGAGGAGGGGATAGCAATCAGCCCCAGCATTTT
TRBV5-1,TRBJ2-3,-,-,CASSSTGRGSTDTQYF,TGCGCCAGCAGCTCGACGGGACGGGGGAGCACAGATACGCAGTATTTT
TRBV7-2,TRBJ2-3,-,-,CASSLVQGSTDTQYF,TGTGCCAGCAGCTTAGTACAGGGCAGCACAGATACGCAGTATTTT
TRBV5-4,TRBJ1-2,TRBD1,-,CASSYRTGGYGYTF,TGTGCCAGCAGCTACCGGACAGGGGGATATGGCTACACCTTC
TRBV6-1,TRBJ2-2,-,-,CASSGGDTGELFF,TGTGCCAGCAGTGGGGGGGACACCGGGGAGCTGTTTTTT
TRBV18,TRBJ1-6,TRBD1,few,CASSRGTDNSPLHF,TGTGCCAGCTCACGGGGGACAGATAATTCACCCCTCCACTTT
TRBV19,TRBJ2-1,-,-,CASSISLGGEQFF,TGTGCCAGTAGTATCTCCCTCGGGGGTGAGCAGTTCTTC
TRBV1,TRBJ1-2,-,-,CTSSPHLRGYTF,TGCACCAGCAGCCCCCACCTGCGGGGCTACACCTTC
TRBV7-8,TRBJ1-1,TRBD1,-,CASSLEPGQMNTEAFF,TGTGCCAGCAGCTTAGAACCGGGACAGATGAACACTGAAGCTTTCTTT
TRBV6-5,TRBJ1-1,TRBD1,-,CASSRQGAKAFF,TGTGCCAGCAGCCGACAGGGGGCAAAAGCTTTCTTT
TRBV5-1,TRBJ2-7,-,-,CASSLTHTSYEQYF,TGCGCCAGCAGCTTGACACACACCTCCTACGAGCAGTACTTC
TRBV11-3,TRBJ2-5,-,-,CASSLDGPLGNSPGETQYF,TGTGCCAGCAGCTTAGATGGTCCCCTTGGGAACAGTCCGGGGGAGACCCAGTACTTC
TRBV6-5,TRBJ2-7,-,-,CASSSPLYEQYF,TGTGCCAGCAGTTCCCCCCTCTACGAGCAGTACTTC
TRBV7-9,TRBJ2-1,-,-,CASSHAGTYSYNEQFF,TGTGCCAGCAGCCATGCCGGGACTTACTCCTACAATGAGCAGTTCTTC
TRBV11-2,TRBJ2-7,-,-,CASSSRRGVGSYEQYF,TGTGCCAGCAGCTCGCGCAGGGGCGTTGGATCCTACGAGCAGTACTTC
TRBV19,TRBJ2-7,TRBD1,-,CATRDRGHSYEQYF,TGTGCCACCCGGGACAGGGGGCACTCCTACGAGCAGTACTTC
TRBV7-8,TRBJ1-5,TRBD1,-,CASSLGTGRPNQPQHF,TGTGCCAGCAGCTTAGGGACAGGGCGACCCAATCAGCCCCAGCATTTT
TRBV7-3,TRBJ2-1,-,once,CASSLGGSPYNEQFF,TGTGCCAGCAGCTTGGGCGGGTCCCCCTACAATGAGCAGTTCTTC
TRBV4-1,TRBJ1-1,-,-,CASSRHPGQNTEAFF,TGCGCCAGCAGCCGCCATCCGGGACAGAACACTGAAGCTTTCTTT
TRBV7-9,TRBJ2-2,TRBD2,once,CASSTSGGGTGELFF,TGTGCCAGCAGCACTAGCGGGGGAGGAACCGGGGAGCTGTTTTTT
TRBV2,TRBJ2-7,TRBD1,-,CASSEDWTGLGEQYF,TGTGCCAGCAGTGAGGATTGGACAGGGCTTGGCGAGCAGTACTTC
TRBV23-1,TRBJ2-7,TRBD2,-,CASSQKVCGGPCFEQYF,TGCGCCAGCAGTCAAAAGGTCTGCGGGGGGCCTTGTTTCGAGCAGTACTTC
TRBV19,TRBJ1-1,TRBD1,-,CASSSSRDRGFSPLNTEAFF,TGTGCCAGTAGTTCGTCCCGGGACAGGGGGTTCAGTCCCCTGAACACTGAAGCTTTCTTT
TRBV2,TRBJ2-4,-,-,CASSEDGGNIQYF,TGTGCCAGCAGTGAAGACGGGGGAAACATTCAGTACTTC
TRBV18,TRBJ2-5,TRBD1,-,CASSPGQGDQETQYF,TGTGCCAGCTCACCTGGACAGGGGGACCAAGAGACCCAGTACTTC
TRBV15,TRBJ1-6,TRBD1,-,CATSRDPGQDSPLHF,TGTGCCACCAGCAGAGATCCGGGACAGGATTCACCCCTCCACTTT
TRBV11-1,TRBJ1-2,-,-,CASSDQGGPNYGYTF,TGTGCCAGCAGCGACCAGGGAGGCCCTAACTATGGCTACACCTTC
TRBV20-1,TRBJ1-1,-,-,CSALVHTEAFF,TGCAGTGCCCTTGTCCACACTGAAGCTTTCTTT
TRBV7-8,TRBJ2-5,-,-,CASSPRGEIQETQYF,TGTGCCAGCAGCCCCCGGGGTGAGATACAAGAGACCCAGTACTTC
TRBV5-1,TRBJ2-3,-,-,CASSPKGGAGADTQYF,TGCGCCAGCAGCCCCAAGGGGGGGGCCGGGGCAGATACGCAGTATTTT